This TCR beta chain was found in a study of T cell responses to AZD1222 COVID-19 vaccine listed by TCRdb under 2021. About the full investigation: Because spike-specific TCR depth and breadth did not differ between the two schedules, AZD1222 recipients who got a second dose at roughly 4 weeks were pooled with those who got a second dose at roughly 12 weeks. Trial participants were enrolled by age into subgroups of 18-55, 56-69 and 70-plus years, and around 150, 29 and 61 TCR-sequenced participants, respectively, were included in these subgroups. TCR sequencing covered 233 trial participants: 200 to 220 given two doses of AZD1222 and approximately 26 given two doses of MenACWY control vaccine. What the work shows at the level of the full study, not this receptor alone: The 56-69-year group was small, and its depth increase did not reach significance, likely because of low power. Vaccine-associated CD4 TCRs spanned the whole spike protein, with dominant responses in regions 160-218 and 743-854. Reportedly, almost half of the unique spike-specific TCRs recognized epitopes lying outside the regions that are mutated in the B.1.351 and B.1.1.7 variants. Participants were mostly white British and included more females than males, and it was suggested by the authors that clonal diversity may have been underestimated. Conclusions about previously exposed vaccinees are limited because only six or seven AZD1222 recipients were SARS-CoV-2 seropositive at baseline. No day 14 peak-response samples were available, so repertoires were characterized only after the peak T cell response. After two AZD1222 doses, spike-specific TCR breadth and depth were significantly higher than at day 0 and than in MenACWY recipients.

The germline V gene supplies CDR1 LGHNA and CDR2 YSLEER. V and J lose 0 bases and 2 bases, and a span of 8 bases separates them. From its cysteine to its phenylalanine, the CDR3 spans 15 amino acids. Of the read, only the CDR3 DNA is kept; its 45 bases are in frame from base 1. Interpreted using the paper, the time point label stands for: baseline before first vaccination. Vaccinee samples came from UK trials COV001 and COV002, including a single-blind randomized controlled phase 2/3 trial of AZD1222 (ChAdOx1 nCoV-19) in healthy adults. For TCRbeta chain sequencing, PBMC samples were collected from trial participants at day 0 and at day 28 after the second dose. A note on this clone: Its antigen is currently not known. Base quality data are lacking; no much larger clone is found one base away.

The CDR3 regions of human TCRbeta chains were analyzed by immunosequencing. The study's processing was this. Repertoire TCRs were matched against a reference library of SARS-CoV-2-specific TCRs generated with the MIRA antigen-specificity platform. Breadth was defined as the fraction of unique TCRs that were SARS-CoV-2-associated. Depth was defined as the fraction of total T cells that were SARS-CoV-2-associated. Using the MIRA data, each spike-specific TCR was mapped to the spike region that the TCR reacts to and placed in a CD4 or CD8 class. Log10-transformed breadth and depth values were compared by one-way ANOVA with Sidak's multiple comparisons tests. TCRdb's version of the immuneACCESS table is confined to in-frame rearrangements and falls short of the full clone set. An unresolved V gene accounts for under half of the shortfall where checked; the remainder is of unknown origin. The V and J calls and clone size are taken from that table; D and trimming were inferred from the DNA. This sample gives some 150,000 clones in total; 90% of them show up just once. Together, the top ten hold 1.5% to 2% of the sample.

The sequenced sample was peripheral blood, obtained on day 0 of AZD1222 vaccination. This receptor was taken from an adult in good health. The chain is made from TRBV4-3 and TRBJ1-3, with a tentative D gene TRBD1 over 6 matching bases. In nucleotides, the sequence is TGCGCCAGCAGCCAAGACAGGGGTGCTGGAAACACCATATATTTT. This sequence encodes CASSQDRGAGNTIYF.